This entry lists 20 T cell receptor beta chains sequenced from one sample in a study of T cells in Graves' hyperthyroidism and ophthalmopathy. TCR beta CDR3 regions were amplified from RNA. Primed by the HTBI set, a first-round RT-PCR was run on the TCR CDR3. MiXCR, run by TCRdb on the multiplex PCR reads, gives a single entry per CDR3 protein. Among around 250,000 distinct CDR3 sequences listed, about 24% were seen once. Input material: blood. The receptors shown here come from a woman aged 40-49 years with Graves' ophthalmopathy.

This clonotype came up many times. This chain joins TRBV10-3 and TRBJ1-1; 10 bases are a match to TRBD1. There are 14 residues in the CDR3. CDR1 ENHRY and CDR2 SYGVKD come from the germline V gene. J lost 8 bases, V lost 8 bases, and 11 bases had no gene match. The CDR3 loop reads CAIGGQGRMAEAFF. The CDR3 DNA follows: TGTGCCATCGGGGGACAGGGGAGGATGGCAGAAGCTTTCTTT.

The table lists this clonotype with many counts. The genes are TRBV3-1 and TRBJ1-1; D is perhaps TRBD1 (5 bases). The V and J ends lost 1 base and 2 bases respectively, with 11 bases between them. The CDR3 is 15 amino acids. Germline lookup yields CDR1 LGHDT and CDR2 YNNKEL (reference sequence). The CDR3 loop reads CASSQGTLSNTEAFF. CDR3 sequence (DNA): TGTGCCAGCAGCCAAGGGACACTATCAAACACTGAAGCTTTCTTT.

This chain links TRBV6-5 with TRBJ2-7, with 7 bases aligning to TRBD1. The CDR3 is 15 residues long. Per germline, CDR1 MNHEY and CDR2 SVGAGI. V lost 3 bases, J lost 2 bases, and 7 bases stayed unmatched. For the CDR3, the DNA is TGTGCCAGCAGTTATGGCAGGGGGTCAACCTACGAGCAGTACTTC. Encoded protein: CASSYGRGSTYEQYF.

The V and J genes are TRBV6-1 and TRBJ2-2; D ambiguous. The germline V and J ends were trimmed by 3 bases and 6 bases, with 14 bases remaining between them. CDR1 and CDR2 (germline): MNHNS, SASEGT. The CDR3 contains 15 residues. The CDR3 loop reads CASSDSGFRSGELFF. The CDR3 coding sequence is TGTGCCAGCAGTGATTCCGGCTTTAGGTCCGGGGAGCTGTTTTTT.

In this sample, this clonotype turned up many times. The chain couples TRBV6-5 to TRBJ1-2, with 8 bases that match TRBD1. The CDR3 totals 17 residues. The germline gives CDR1 MNHEY, CDR2 SVGAGI. V lost 0 bases to trimming and J lost 0 bases; unmatched junction nucleotides: 6. The CDR3 region is CASSYSATGVTNYGYTF. As DNA, the CDR3 is TGTGCCAGCAGTTACTCGGCGACAGGGGTAACTAACTATGGCTACACCTTC.

This clonotype was seen only once. This may be a read error: a much more frequent sequence differs by one nucleotide. The chain joins TRBV28 to TRBJ1-6, with 8 bases that match TRBD1. Germline loops: CDR1 MDHEN, CDR2 SYDVKM. The CDR3 runs 15 residues. The CDR3 DNA sequence: TGTGCCAGCAGTTTGCCCGGACAGGGTGGTTCACCCCTCGACTTT. This encodes CASSLPGQGGSPLDF.

The V gene is TRBV6-5, the J gene TRBJ2-5, with a possible D match to TRBD1 (5 bases). This CDR3 comprises 16 residues. Germline V gene data show CDR1 as MNHEY and CDR2 as SVGAGI. Trimming cost V 4 bases and J 0 bases, with 15 bases left between them. The CDR3 loop reads CASSSSYKGYQETQYF. DNA of the CDR3: TGTGCCAGCAGTTCATCCTATAAGGGGTACCAAGAGACCCAGTACTTC.

J is TRBJ2-5 and V is TRBV20-1; 8 bases map to TRBD1. CDR1 and CDR2 from the germline V gene are DFQATT and SNEGSKA (reference sequence). The CDR3 extends over 15 amino acids. V lost 0 bases and J lost 5; bases outside the gene matches: 8. CDR3 sequence reads: CSARDPAGGAETQYF. The CDR3 DNA reads TGCAGTGCTAGAGATCCCGCAGGGGGCGCGGAGACCCAGTACTTC.

This clonotype was found many times. The chain is built from TRBV12-3 or TRBV12-4 and TRBJ1-2; the D is unclear. This CDR3 is 13 amino acids long. V was clipped by 5 bases and J by 3 bases, with 10 bases between them. The CDR3 nucleotides read TGTGCCAGCAGTAGCAGACATGACTATGGCTACACCTTC. It codes for CASSSRHDYGYTF.

This clonotype came up many times. The genes are TRBV20-1 and TRBJ2-7; 9 bases match TRBD2. Germline CDR1 is DFQATT and CDR2 is SNEGSKA (reference sequence). V was clipped by 1 base and J by 7 bases; unmatched bases: 14. The CDR3 totals 16 residues. Here the CDR3 reads CSARAGGASGIVEQYF. CDR3 coding DNA: TGCAGTGCTAGAGCCGGGGGGGCTAGCGGGATAGTTGAGCAGTACTTC.

This clonotype was seen repeatedly, ten times or more. This chain links TRBV6-5 with TRBJ2-7; the D gene is possibly TRBD1 (6 bases). The CDR3 extends over 14 amino acids. In germline, CDR1 is MNHEY, CDR2 SVGAGI. Trimming took 10 bases from V and 1 from J, leaving 17 bases between them. The DNA for the CDR3 is TGTGCCACCTCGTTCGGGACACTATCCTACGAGCAGTACTTC. This codes for CATSFGTLSYEQYF.

There are many counts of this clonotype. Here the CDR3 DNA reads TGCAGTGCTAGGGGTGGCCAGATAAAAAACATTCAGTACTTC. Its translation: CSARGGQIKNIQYF. The chain joins TRBV20-1 to TRBJ2-4; D remains ambiguous. Per the germline V gene, CDR1 is DFQATT and CDR2 is SNEGSKA (reference sequence). V was cut by 3 bases and J by 4 bases, with 13 bases left in between. This CDR3 comprises 14 residues.

This clonotype appeared once. This chain joins TRBV30 and TRBJ2-5; no reliable D call. V gave up 4 bases and J gave up 3 bases, with 12 bases separating them. Germline V gene lookup returns CDR1 GTSNPN and CDR2 SVGIG (reference sequence). This CDR3 is built from 13 residues. CDR3 in DNA: TGTGCCTGGAAGATAGATTGGGAAGAGACCCAGTACTTC. Translation gives CAWKIDWEETQYF. Based on the CDR3 plus reference TRBV30 and TRBJ2-5, the full variable domain is SQTIHQWPATLVQPVGSPLSLECTVEGTSNPNLYWYRQAAGRGLQLLFYSVGIGQISSEVPQNLSASRPQDRQFILSSKKLLLSDSGFYLCAWKIDWEETQYFGPGTRLLVL.

This chain connects TRBV6-1 to TRBJ1-2, with D possibly TRBD1 on 5 matching bases. Deletions cut 5 bases from V and 6 bases from J, with 16 bases between. CDR1 is MNHNS and CDR2 is SASEGT in the germline V gene. The CDR3 runs to 14 residues. CDR3 nucleotides: TGTGCCAGCAGTACCTATTTCGGGGCCGATGGCTACACCTTC. This codes for CASSTYFGADGYTF.

This clonotype was counted at least ten times. This chain uses TRBV6-5 with TRBJ2-2; 13 positions match TRBD2. Germline lookup yields CDR1 MNHEY and CDR2 SVGAGI. This CDR3 spans 15 amino acids. The J segment lost 7 bases and the V segment lost 8 bases, leaving 7 bases of the junction unmatched. The CDR3 reads CASGRTSGSGGELFF. In DNA, the CDR3 is TGTGCCAGCGGACGGACTAGCGGGAGTGGCGGGGAGCTGTTTTTT.

The J gene is TRBJ1-2, the V gene TRBV28; a weak D match, TRBD1 (5 bases). V lost 5 bases and J lost 2, with 12 bases in between. The CDR3 runs to 14 residues. The germline V gene encodes CDR1 MDHEN and CDR2 SYDVKM. The CDR3 protein is CASSAGVKNYGYTF. CDR3 sequence (DNA): TGTGCCAGCAGTGCGGGGGTCAAAAACTATGGCTACACCTTC.

This clonotype was counted ten times or more. V usage is TRBV5-1 and J usage is TRBJ2-7; D gene unclear. The CDR3 consists of 13 residues. Germline loops: CDR1 SGHRS, CDR2 YFSETQ. Between the trimmed V and J ends, which lost 7 bases and 1 base, there was a span of 12 bases. This CDR3 reads CASGEVNSYEQYF. The CDR3 DNA follows: TGCGCCAGCGGAGAAGTGAATTCCTACGAGCAGTACTTC.

Ten or more counts support this clonotype. The V gene is TRBV12-3 or TRBV12-4, the J gene TRBJ2-7; D is ambiguous. The CDR3 is 12 amino acids. V shed 1 base and J shed 6 bases, with 7 bases lying between them. The DNA for the CDR3 is TGTGCCAGCAGTTTAGTCGGGTTCGAGCAGTACTTC. Protein product: CASSLVGFEQYF.

The sample holds many counts of this clonotype. The chain recombines TRBV10-3 with TRBJ2-5; D not certain. The germline CDR1 and CDR2 sequences are ENHRY and SYGVKD. CDR3 size: 14 residues. Trimming cost V 1 base and J 1 base, with 7 bases left between them. This CDR3 reads CAISEWTAQETQYF. CDR3 sequence (DNA): TGTGCCATCAGTGAGTGGACGGCCCAAGAGACCCAGTACTTC.

This clonotype came up many times. The chain has TRBV18 and TRBJ2-7, with D perhaps TRBD1 (5 bases). This CDR3 region has 12 residues. The germline gives CDR1 KGHSH, CDR2 LQKENI. CDR3 coding DNA: TGTGCCAGCTCGGGTCCCACAGGTGTGTTGGGTGTC. The encoded protein is CASSGPTGVLGV.